The 5 T cell receptor beta chains given below trace back to one sample, sequenced in a study of beta chain features in type 1 diabetes. General study results and limits: Across all four CD4+ subsets, people with type 1 diabetes showed modestly shorter TCRB CDR3s.

The isolated RNA, all of it, was reverse transcribed, so expressed TCRB transcripts were what got sequenced. The protocol was immunoSEQ multiplex PCR, while the TCRdb copy is restricted to in-frame clones and leaves out a portion. The sample includes a few hundred thousand clones, around an eighth seen only once; the top ten take 0.015% to 0.02%. For these receptors, no antigen is known. Input material: naive CD4+ T cells from blood. These receptors all come from a man aged 25 to 40 with type 1 diabetes.

The CDR3 loop is CASSLGQPPEKLFF. The CDR3, as DNA: TGTGCCAGCAGCCTGGGACAGCCTCCGGAAAAACTGTTTTTT. The rearrangement joins TRBV4-2 to TRBJ1-4; TRBD1 matches at 7 bases. Unmatched junction bases numbered 7, after V lost 4 bases and J lost 8 bases. Per germline, CDR1 LGHNA and CDR2 YNFKEQ. The CDR3 has 14 residues.

This sequence joins TRBV7-2 and TRBJ1-4; D is uncertain. With 5 bases removed from V and 7 bases from J, the gap between germline ends came to 17 bases. The CDR3 extends over 15 amino acids. Per the germline V gene, CDR1 is SGHTA and CDR2 is FQGNSA. The CDR3 DNA reads as TGTGCCAGCAGCCTCCTAGCGTCGGAGGGTGAAAAACTGTTTTTT. This sequence encodes CASSLLASEGEKLFF.

The chain links TRBV28 to TRBJ2-1, with 8 positions matching TRBD2. Trimming cost V 3 bases and J 6 bases; bases outside gene matches: 10. This CDR3 is built from 16 residues. The germline V gene encodes CDR1 MDHEN and CDR2 SYDVKM. CDR3 sequence: CASSFSGLAEVNEQFF. CDR3 DNA sequence: TGTGCCAGCAGTTTCAGTGGACTAGCCGAAGTCAATGAGCAGTTCTTC.

This clone was observed a handful of times. The germline gene is not matched at one end of the junction; a read error may be the cause. This chain joins TRBV28 and TRBJ2-3, with 9 positions matching TRBD2. CDR1 MDHEN and CDR2 SYDVKM come from the germline V gene. This CDR3 comprises 12 residues. The CDR3 DNA sequence: TGCTCGCGGCGGGAGGGAGGAGATACGCAGTATTTT. Amino acid sequence: CSRREGGDTQYF.

Only a few counts were recorded for this clone. The V call is TRBV21-1, the J call TRBJ1-2; no DNA check was done on the table's D call, TRBD1. TRBV21-1 is a listed pseudogene. CDR3 length: 15 amino acids. The CDR3 bases are TGTGCCAGCAGCAAAAAACAGGGACCTGGTTGTGGCTACACCTTC. This codes for CASSKKQGPGCGYTF.